This passage covers 17 T cell receptor beta chains from one sample sequenced in a study of blood T cell repertoires in COVID-19. TCRdb's copy holds only in-frame clones and misses some; the assay was immunoSEQ multiplex PCR. The table has about 58,000 clones, about 78% seen once. What was sequenced was peripheral blood. These receptors were collected from a human donor in a cohort sampled during active COVID-19.

V is TRBV21-1 and J is TRBJ1-1. TRBV21-1 is assigned pseudogene status. The CDR3 sequence is 15 residues long. CDR3 bases: TGTGCCAGCAGCCCCCGACCCGGGTCCACCACTGAAGCTTTCTTT. As protein: CASSPRPGSTTEAFF.

This clone was seen more than once but under ten times. The chain is built from TRBV27 and TRBJ2-7, with 9 nucleotides matching TRBD1. The CDR3 is 16 residues long. In germline, CDR1 is MNHEY, CDR2 SMNVEV (reference sequence). Trimming at V came to 4 bases and at J to 7 bases, leaving 14 bases not matched to a gene. The CDR3 protein is CASSWGEPGQGFEQYF. The DNA of the CDR3 is TGTGCCAGCAGTTGGGGTGAGCCGGGACAGGGCTTTGAGCAGTACTTC.

The rearrangement uses TRBV24-1 and TRBJ2-2; tentatively, D is TRBD1 (6 bases). V lost 3 bases, J lost 0 bases, and 13 bases lay in between. The germline V gene encodes CDR1 KGHDR and CDR2 SFDVKD. The CDR3 spans 17 residues. Written as DNA, the CDR3 is TGTGCCACCAGTGATCCAGGGGTCAGGGCGAACACCGGGGAGCTGTTTTTT. Protein sequence: CATSDPGVRANTGELFF.

This clone occurred a few times. This chain connects TRBV28 to TRBJ1-1; D is perhaps TRBD1 (5 bases). V shed 5 bases and J shed 4 bases, with 17 bases lying between them. CDR1 and CDR2 from the germline V gene are MDHEN and SYDVKM. The CDR3 extends over 15 amino acids. The CDR3 coding sequence is TGTGCCAGCAGTCTACGGGGACCCGGGAGCACTGAAGCTTTCTTT. It specifies CASSLRGPGSTEAFF.

This clone is a singleton in its sample. V is TRBV12-3 or TRBV12-4 and J is TRBJ2-3; 8 bases line up with TRBD1. Germline trimming cut 6 bases from V and 8 bases from J; bases unmatched to any gene: 7. The CDR3 is 13 residues long. CDR3 nucleotides: TGTGCCAGCAGCCTAAGGACAGGGAGTACGCAGTATTTT. Encoded protein: CASSLRTGSTQYF.

This rearrangement joins TRBV30 to TRBJ1-2; TRBD1 aligns across 9 bases. The CDR3 is 15 residues long. Per germline, CDR1 GTSNPN and CDR2 SVGIG (reference sequence). Trimming took 4 bases from V and 4 from J; bases not matched to a gene: 10. The CDR3 sequence: CAWNPPGTGIYGYTF. The CDR3 DNA is TGTGCCTGGAACCCACCCGGGACAGGGATCTATGGCTACACCTTC.

The chain recombines TRBV4-3 with TRBJ2-7; no definite D call. V lost 0 bases and J 2 bases, leaving 8 bases between the germline ends. CDR1 is LGHNA, CDR2 YSLEER, per germline. The CDR3 length is 14 residues. The CDR3 DNA reads as TGCGCCAGCAGCCAAGATCCAGGCCCCTACGAGCAGTACTTC. Protein: CASSQDPGPYEQYF.

By sample fraction, this clone is medium-sized (0.01 to 0.1%). The chain combines TRBV27 with TRBJ2-3, with D hard to call. Germline V gene lookup returns CDR1 MNHEY and CDR2 SMNVEV (reference sequence). The CDR3 has 14 residues. Trimming cost V 5 bases and J 4 bases, with 13 bases left between them. The CDR3, as DNA: TGTGCCAGCAGTGATAGGAGTTGGGCAGATACGCAGTATTTT. This encodes CASSDRSWADTQYF.

The chain employs TRBV7-9 and TRBJ2-7, with TRBD1 identical over 7 bases. Germline CDR1 reads SEHNR; CDR2 reads FQNEAQ (reference sequence). The CDR3 is 15 residues long. The junction had 7 bases not matched to a gene; V was cut back by 5 bases and J by 0 bases. CDR3 sequence reads: CASSPGQVSSYEQYF. The DNA for the CDR3 is TGTGCCAGCAGCCCCGGACAGGTTAGCTCCTACGAGCAGTACTTC.

This chain joins TRBV4-1 and TRBJ2-7; 8 bases are shared with TRBD1. Germline loops: CDR1 MGHRA, CDR2 YSYEKL. The CDR3 has 16 residues. V gave up 0 bases and J gave up 3 bases; unmatched junction bases: 7. The CDR3 DNA sequence: TGCGCCAGCAGCCAAGATCCCGGACAGGGTTTCTACGAGCAGTACTTC. Translated: CASSQDPGQGFYEQYF.

This clone was counted a single time. Here the CDR3 reads CASSPRTNSYEQYF. As DNA, the CDR3 is TGTGCCAGCAGCCCGCGCACGAACTCCTACGAGCAGTACTTC. This chain links TRBV7-8 with TRBJ2-7, with unresolved D. V lost 5 bases, J lost 0 bases, and 11 bases lay in between. Germline CDR1 reads SGHVS; CDR2 reads FQNEAQ. The CDR3 is 14 amino acids.

V and J are TRBV4-2 and TRBJ1-2, with TRBD1 matching 10 bases. CDR3 length: 14 amino acids. In germline, CDR1 is LGHNA, CDR2 YNFKEQ. After removal of 4 bases from V and 10 bases from J, the junction contained 9 bases not matched to a gene. The CDR3 nucleotides are TGTGCCAGCAGCCTTTCTGACAGGGGGCTAGTCTACACCTTC. It translates to CASSLSDRGLVYTF.

The J gene is TRBJ1-1, the V gene TRBV18, with D perhaps TRBD1 (6 bases). The germline V gene encodes CDR1 KGHSH and CDR2 LQKENI. This CDR3 is 14 amino acids long. V was clipped by 4 bases and J by 6 bases, with 15 bases between them. DNA of the CDR3: TGTGCCAGCTCACTCCGGGACAATATCCCTGAAGCTTTCTTT. Its translation is CASSLRDNIPEAFF.

V and J are TRBV12-3 or TRBV12-4 and TRBJ1-5, with 7 bases that match TRBD1. The CDR3 is 13 amino acids. The J segment lost 4 bases and the V segment lost 5 bases, leaving 2 bases of the junction unmatched. The CDR3 region is CASSGTDNQPQHF. The CDR3 DNA follows: TGTGCCAGCAGTGGGACAGATAATCAGCCCCAGCATTTT.

The chain links TRBV28 to TRBJ2-7; no definite D call. Per the germline V gene, CDR1 is MDHEN and CDR2 is SYDVKM. Trimming took 2 bases from V and 3 from J, leaving 11 bases between them. This CDR3 is 14 amino acids long. The CDR3 reads CASSLGQALYEQYF. CDR3 DNA sequence: TGTGCCAGCAGTTTAGGGCAGGCCCTCTACGAGCAGTACTTC.

The chain employs TRBV11-2 and TRBJ2-7, with unresolved D. This CDR3 has 14 amino acids. Trimming pared 2 bases from V and 2 bases from J, leaving 10 bases between. Germline assignment: CDR1 SGHAT and CDR2 FQNNGV. The CDR3 reads CASSLPPGPYEQYF. The CDR3 region has the DNA TGTGCCAGCAGCTTACCCCCTGGGCCCTACGAGCAGTACTTC.

V usage is TRBV27 and J usage is TRBJ2-5, with 11 nucleotides matching TRBD1. CDR1 MNHEY and CDR2 SMNVEV come from the germline V gene (reference sequence). V lost 4 bases and J lost 4; bases outside the gene matches: 5. The CDR3 spans 15 residues. The CDR3 here is CASSSSDRGLETQYF. CDR3 DNA: TGTGCCAGCAGTTCCTCGGACAGGGGGCTAGAGACCCAGTACTTC.